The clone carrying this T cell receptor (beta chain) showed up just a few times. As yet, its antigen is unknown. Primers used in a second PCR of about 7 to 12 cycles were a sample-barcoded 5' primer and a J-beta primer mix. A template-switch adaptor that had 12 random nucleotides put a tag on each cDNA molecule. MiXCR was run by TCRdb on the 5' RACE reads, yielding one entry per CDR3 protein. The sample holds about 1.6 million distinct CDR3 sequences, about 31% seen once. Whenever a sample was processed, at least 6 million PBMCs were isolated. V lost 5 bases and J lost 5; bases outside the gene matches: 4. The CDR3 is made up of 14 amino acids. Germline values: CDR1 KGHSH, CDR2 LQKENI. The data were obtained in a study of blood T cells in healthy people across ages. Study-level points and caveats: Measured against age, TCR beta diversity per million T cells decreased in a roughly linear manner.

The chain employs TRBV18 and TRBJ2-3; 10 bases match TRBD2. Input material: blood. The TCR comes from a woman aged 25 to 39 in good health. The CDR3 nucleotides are TGTGCCAGCTCAACCCGGACTAGCGGAGATACGCAGTATTTT. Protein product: CASSTRTSGDTQYF.